The rows below give T cell receptor beta chains drawn from one sample of a study of T cells in Graves' hyperthyroidism and ophthalmopathy. Using its own MiXCR run on the multiplex PCR reads, TCRdb lists one record per CDR3 protein. The sample yields 500,000 to 650,000 distinct CDR3 sequences, 14% seen once. The sequenced sample was blood. These receptors were obtained from a woman aged 40 to 50 with Graves' hyperthyroidism. Both conserved end residues are part of each CDR3. A D gene is named only where the DNA matches it firmly. Clone sizes are given selectively: once, few, many, or a class where the clone is expanded.

TRBV7-2	TRBJ2-7	many	TRBD2	TGTGCCACCATAAGCACTAGCGGGGCTTACGAGCAGTACTTC	CATISTSGAYEQYF
TRBV2	TRBJ1-5	-	TRBD1	TGTGCCAGCAGTGGAGACAGGGGGGGTAGCAATCAGCCCCAGCATTTT	CASSGDRGGSNQPQHF
TRBV28	TRBJ2-1	-	-	TGTGCCAGCAGTTTCCTAAGGGGGAGCTCCTACAGTGAGCAGTTCTTC	CASSFLRGSSYSEQFF
TRBV25-1	TRBJ2-7	many	-	TGTGCCAGCAGTGAACTCGATGGGGTAGGGTTTTACGAGCAGTACTTC	CASSELDGVGFYEQYF
TRBV7-2	TRBJ2-1	many	TRBD2	TGTGCCAGCAGCCCGCCGGTTAGCGGGAAAAGGAGTATAGGGCAGTTCTTC	CASSPPVSGKRSIGQFF
TRBV20-1	TRBJ2-3	many	TRBD2	TGCAGTGCTAGGAAACTAGCGTACGACACAGATACGCAGTATTTT	CSARKLAYDTDTQYF
TRBV7-2	TRBJ2-3	many	-	TGTGCCAGCAGCCAACCGCGGGGCAGGGTGGCAGATACGCAGTATTTT	CASSQPRGRVADTQYF
TRBV9	TRBJ2-7	few	TRBD2	TGTGCCAGCAGCGTAGATTCGAGCGGGAGGGCTCTCTACGAGCAGTACTTC	CASSVDSSGRALYEQYF
TRBV28	TRBJ2-3	few	-	TGTGCCAACTCCCAAGGGACACGGGCAGATACGCAGTATTTT	CANSQGTRADTQYF
TRBV3-1	TRBJ2-3	many	-	TGTGCCAGCAGCCAAGTAACAGTGACAGATACGCAGTATTTT	CASSQVTVTDTQYF
TRBV7-9	TRBJ1-2	many	TRBD1	TGTGCCAGCAGCCAGGGGGGGCTCTATGGCTACACCTTC	CASSQGGLYGYTF